Presented here are 7 T cell receptor beta chains from one specimen sequenced in a study of cytomegalovirus exposure and HLA in healthy donors. The PCR ran on 60 Vbeta and 13 Jbeta primers. Measured with immunoSEQ multiplex PCR; TCRdb has only the in-frame clones, and not every one. The sample has about 140,000 clones, about four fifths seen once; the top ten hold 2% to 3%. The sample comprised PBMCs. These receptors were obtained from a woman between 18 and 30 years old in good health and CMV-seropositive.

The CDR3 bases are TGTGCCAGTAGTATAGATGTCCCGGACAGGGGGCTGTTGAGCTCCTACAATGAGCAGTTCTTC. Translating it yields CASSIDVPDRGLLSSYNEQFF. This chain connects TRBV19 to TRBJ2-1; 11 bases agree with TRBD1. The CDR3 covers 21 residues. After removal of 0 bases from V and 0 bases from J, the junction contained 13 bases not matched to a gene. The germline V gene encodes CDR1 LNHDA and CDR2 SQIVND (reference sequence).

This clone was observed a few times. V usage is TRBV28 and J usage is TRBJ1-4; 8 bases match TRBD1. V dropped 7 bases and J dropped 1; count of bases not matched to a gene: 8. Germline-derived CDR1 and CDR2 are MDHEN and SYDVKM. CDR3 length: 16 residues. Written as DNA, the CDR3 is TGTGCCAGCAACTGGGGCAGGGGGCAAACTAATGAAAAACTGTTTTTT. It yields the protein CASNWGRGQTNEKLFF.

In its sample, this clone was seen a few times. CDR3 in amino acids: CASRTGGYGYTF. The CDR3 nucleotides read TGTGCCAGCCGGACAGGGGGCTATGGCTACACCTTC. The chain is built from TRBV28 and TRBJ1-2, with 10 nucleotides matching TRBD1. Germline CDR1 reads MDHEN; CDR2 reads SYDVKM. The junction had 1 base not matched to a gene; V was cut back by 8 bases and J by 4 bases. The CDR3 extends over 12 amino acids.

This chain joins TRBV6-5 and TRBJ2-2; 8 nucleotides line up with TRBD2. This CDR3 is built from 14 residues. Losses at the gene ends were 6 bases for V and 2 bases for J; bases not matched to a gene: 2. CDR1 and CDR2 from the germline V gene are MNHEY and SVGAGI. CDR3 amino acids: CASRSGGNTGELFF. The CDR3 region has the DNA TGTGCCAGCAGGAGCGGGGGAAACACCGGGGAGCTGTTTTTT.

This clone was seen a single time. The chain recombines TRBV6-6 with TRBJ2-7; 7 bases align to TRBD1. This CDR3 is built from 15 residues. Germline V gives CDR1 MNHNY, CDR2 SVGAGI (reference sequence). Trimming removed 6 bases from V and 0 bases from J; junction bases left unmatched: 8. The CDR3 is CASSWDSQSSYEQYF. The CDR3 nucleotides read TGTGCCAGCAGCTGGGACAGTCAGAGCTCCTACGAGCAGTACTTC.

The chain is built from TRBV18 and TRBJ2-3; D is unresolved. V lost 8 bases to trimming and J lost 1 base, with 7 bases between them. This CDR3 contains 12 residues. Germline V lookup: CDR1 KGHSH, CDR2 LQKENI. The CDR3 DNA sequence: TGTGCCAGCGACACGGGCACAGATACGCAGTATTTT. Protein product: CASDTGTDTQYF.

The chain couples TRBV16 to TRBJ1-2, with D possibly matching TRBD1 (6 bases). The V end lost 4 bases, the J end lost 3 bases, and 12 bases lay between the germline ends. This CDR3 is built from 14 residues. The germline V gene encodes CDR1 KGHSY and CDR2 FQNENV. CDR3 DNA sequence: TGTGCCAGCAGCCGGACAGCGGAAGACTATGGCTACACCTTC. Translating gives CASSRTAEDYGYTF.